This T cell receptor beta chain came from a study of blood T cell repertoires in COVID-19. Across the whole study: The cDNA or gDNA used as material had been derived from T cells, B-cell-depleted T cells, or PBMCs.

Measured with immunoSEQ multiplex PCR; TCRdb has only the in-frame clones, and not every one. There are tens of thousands of clones in the sample; more than 65% occur only once, and 25% lies in the top ten. Germline CDR1 and CDR2: MNHEY and SVGAGI. Losses at the gene ends were 10 bases for V and 8 bases for J; bases not matched to a gene: 11. This CDR3 spans 13 amino acids. V gene TRBV6-5 combines with J gene TRBJ1-1, with TRBD1 matching 9 bases. The sample consisted of peripheral blood. This sequence was found in a man aged 60 to 69 with acute or convalescent COVID-19. CDR3 residues: CATRGTGRTEAFF. CDR3 nucleotide sequence: TGTGCCACCCGAGGGACAGGGCGAACCGAAGCTTTCTTT.